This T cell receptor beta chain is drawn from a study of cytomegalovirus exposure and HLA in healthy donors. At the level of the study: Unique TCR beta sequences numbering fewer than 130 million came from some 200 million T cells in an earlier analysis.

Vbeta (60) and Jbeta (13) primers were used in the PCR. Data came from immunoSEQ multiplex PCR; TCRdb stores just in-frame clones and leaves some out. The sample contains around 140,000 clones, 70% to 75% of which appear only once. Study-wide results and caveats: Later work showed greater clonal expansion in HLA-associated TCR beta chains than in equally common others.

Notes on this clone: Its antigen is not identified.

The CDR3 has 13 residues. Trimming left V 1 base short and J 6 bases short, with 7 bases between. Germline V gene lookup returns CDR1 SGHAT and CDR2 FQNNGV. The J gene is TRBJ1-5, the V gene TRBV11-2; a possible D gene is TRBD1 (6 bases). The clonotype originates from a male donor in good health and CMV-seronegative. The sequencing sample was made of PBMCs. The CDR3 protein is CASSLGRGQPQHF. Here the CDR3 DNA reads TGTGCCAGCAGCTTAGGCAGGGGTCAGCCCCAGCATTTT.